The 6 T cell receptor beta chains below all came from one sample that was sequenced in a study of cytomegalovirus exposure and HLA in healthy donors. Assay: immunoSEQ multiplex PCR; the TCRdb copy retains only in-frame clones and omits some. The table lists approximately 99,000 clones, roughly 84% of them singletons. The specimen was PBMCs. The receptors originated from a woman between 18 and 29 years old in good health and CMV-seronegative.

The V call is TRBV10-3, the J call TRBJ1-2; 8 nucleotides align to TRBD1. Per germline, CDR1 ENHRY and CDR2 SYGVKD. The V gene end was trimmed by 3 bases and the J gene end by 6 bases; junction bases not matched to a gene: 3. The CDR3 extends over 13 amino acids. The CDR3 reads CAISDTGGDGYTF. The DNA of the CDR3 is TGTGCCATCAGTGATACAGGGGGAGATGGCTACACCTTC.

The chain links TRBV19 to TRBJ2-7; tentatively, D is TRBD1 (7 bases). CDR3 length: 13 residues. Trimming pared 5 bases from V and 3 bases from J, leaving 11 bases between. Germline CDR1 and CDR2: LNHDA and SQIVND (reference sequence). The CDR3 protein is CASSAGQNYEQYF. The CDR3 DNA is TGTGCCAGTAGTGCGGGACAGAACTACGAGCAGTACTTC. Together with reference TRBV19 and TRBJ2-7, the CDR3 gives the full variable domain: DGGITQSPKYLFRKEGQNVTLSCEQNLNHDAMYWYRQDPGQGLRLIYYSQIVNDFQKGDIAEGYSVSREKKESFPLTVTSAQKNPTAFYLCASSAGQNYEQYFGPGTRLTVT.

As concerns this clone: A junction boundary mismatches the germline segment, possibly from a read error. The rearrangement links TRBV2 to TRBJ2-3, with 12 bases identical to TRBD2. This CDR3 has 15 residues. Germline V lookup: CDR1 SNHLY, CDR2 FYNNEI. CDR3 loop: CASSEGLAGLDTQYF. In nucleotides, the CDR3 is TGTGCCAGCAGCGAAGGACTAGCGGGGCTGGATACGCAGTATTTT.

The CDR3 region has the DNA TGTGCCAGTACGGGTGAAACCTACGAGCAGTACTTC. It encodes CASTGETYEQYF. The gene calls are TRBV19 and TRBJ2-7; the D is unclear. Germline-derived CDR1 and CDR2 are LNHDA and SQIVND (reference sequence). CDR3 length: 12 residues. V lost 7 bases and J 2 bases, leaving 9 bases between the germline ends.

V and J are TRBV13 and TRBJ1-3; D gene unclear. The CDR3 totals 12 residues. V lost 6 bases and J 1 base, leaving 4 bases between the germline ends. Germline loops: CDR1 PRHDT, CDR2 FYEKMQ (reference sequence). The DNA of the CDR3 is TGTGCCAGCAGGAGGTCTGGAAACACCATATATTTT. Residues: CASRRSGNTIYF.

Only a few counts were recorded for this clone. This chain joins TRBV2 and TRBJ1-2; weak D call: TRBD1 (6 bases). CDR3 length equals 16 residues. The V gene's germline CDR1 is SNHLY and CDR2 FYNNEI. The V gene lost 6 bases and the J gene lost 0 bases, with 17 bases spanning the gap. CDR3 DNA: TGTGCCAGCAGCAGGCCAGGGGTCCCGCCTAACTATGGCTACACCTTC. This gives the protein CASSRPGVPPNYGYTF.